Below, 32 T cell receptor beta chains from the same sample are listed, as sequenced in a study of regulatory T cells in long-lasting Graves disease. Stated time point: persistent/refractory GD, antithyroid drugs over 5 years with positive TRAb. Extracted PBMC RNA gave rise to the TCR library. Libraries of TCR beta came from iRepertoire HTBI primers plus Arm-PCR of CDR3 regions. TCRdb redid the calling of the multiplex PCR reads with MiXCR, one entry per CDR3 protein. The sample yields approximately 500,000 distinct CDR3 sequences, around a fifth seen once. The sample consisted of peripheral blood mononuclear cells (PBMCs), taken when the disease was refractory, from a patient treated with antithyroid drugs. These receptors were obtained from a female donor with Graves disease.

This clonotype was found a few times. The V call is TRBV7-9, the J call TRBJ2-7, with 8 bases identical to TRBD2. CDR3 length equals 18 residues. Germline assignment: CDR1 SEHNR and CDR2 FQNEAQ (reference sequence). V gave up 5 bases and J gave up 1 base; unmatched junction bases: 16. The CDR3 nucleotides read TGTGCCAGCAGCCTTAAACCTCGGACTAGCACCCGTTCCTACGAGCAGTACTTC. Protein sequence: CASSLKPRTSTRSYEQYF.

V and J are TRBV19 and TRBJ1-4; 7 bases align to TRBD1. The CDR3 runs 14 residues. The V segment lost 3 bases and the J segment 8 bases; nucleotides outside the gene matches: 6. Germline assignment: CDR1 LNHDA and CDR2 SQIVND (reference sequence). The CDR3 sequence is CASSIDRVREKLFF. For the CDR3, the DNA is TGTGCCAGTAGTATCGACAGGGTACGCGAAAAACTGTTTTTT.

This clonotype was seen a few times. This chain uses TRBV6-1 with TRBJ2-7, with TRBD2 matching over 11 bases. J gave up 0 bases and V 5 bases, and 6 bases lay outside the gene matches. CDR3 length: 16 amino acids. CDR1 MNHNS and CDR2 SASEGT come from the germline V gene. The chain's CDR3 is CASSNKLAGVSYEQYF. CDR3 nucleotide sequence: TGTGCCAGCAGTAACAAACTAGCGGGAGTCTCCTACGAGCAGTACTTC.

This clonotype turned up a few times. J is TRBJ1-1 and V is TRBV7-9; D not certain. V was clipped by 5 bases and J by 5 bases, with 18 bases between them. The CDR3 has 15 residues. CDR1 is SEHNR, CDR2 FQNEAQ, per germline (reference sequence). This chain's CDR3 is CASSGPGFGRTEAFF. The CDR3, as DNA: TGTGCCAGCAGCGGACCGGGATTTGGGAGGACTGAAGCTTTCTTT.

This clonotype has at least ten counts. The V and J genes are TRBV28 and TRBJ1-2, with a weak D call TRBD1 (6 bases). The CDR3 covers 16 residues. The V end was cut by 2 bases, the J end by 8 bases, with 21 bases between. CDR1 MDHEN and CDR2 SYDVKM come from the germline V gene. The chain's CDR3 is CASSLPTGKKGVGYTF. Here the CDR3 DNA reads TGTGCCAGCAGTTTACCTACAGGGAAGAAAGGGGTGGGCTACACCTTC.

Worth noting for this clonotype: This sequence may be a read error, since a much larger clone differs from it by one base. The CDR3 nucleotides read TGTGCCAGCAGCTGGGGTCTTACAGCTTTCTTT. Its protein is CASSWGLTAFF. The rearrangement uses TRBV7-3 and TRBJ1-1; unclear D gene. The germline gives CDR1 SGHTA, CDR2 FQGTGA. The CDR3 sequence is 11 residues long. Trimming pared 4 bases from V and 10 bases from J, leaving 10 bases between.

This clonotype was recorded many times. The chain is built from TRBV27 and TRBJ2-7; D possibly uses TRBD1 or TRBD2 (5 bases each). Germline CDR1 and CDR2: MNHEY and SMNVEV (reference sequence). V was cut by 6 bases and J by 3 bases, with 15 bases left in between. The CDR3 is made up of 14 amino acids. The CDR3 reads CASSFGQGVYEQYF. In DNA, the CDR3 is TGTGCCAGCAGCTTCGGTCAGGGAGTCTACGAGCAGTACTTC.

This clonotype was seen at least ten times. This sequence joins TRBV6-1 and TRBJ2-5, with TRBD1 matching 7 bases. CDR3 length: 16 amino acids. J lost 3 bases, V lost 3 bases, and 10 bases had no gene match. Germline V gene sequence: CDR1 MNHNS, CDR2 SASEGT. As DNA, the CDR3 is TGTGCCAGCAGTGATTACGGGACAGAAGACGAAGAGACCCAGTACTTC. This sequence encodes CASSDYGTEDEETQYF.

This clonotype was recorded at least ten times. V usage is TRBV27 and J usage is TRBJ1-6, with D maybe TRBD1 (6 bases). Germline values: CDR1 MNHEY, CDR2 SMNVEV (reference sequence). V was cut by 7 bases and J by 10 bases, with 20 bases left in between. There are 15 residues in the CDR3. CDR3 protein: CASTSDRLLRSPLHF. The CDR3 nucleotides read TGTGCCAGCACCTCCGACAGGCTCCTTCGGTCACCCCTCCACTTT.

This clonotype was detected once. J is TRBJ1-1 and V is TRBV9; D is uncertain. The CDR3 has 13 residues. Trimming removed 9 bases at V and 0 bases at J, with 12 bases between. Germline CDR1 SGDLS, CDR2 YYNGEE. CDR3 loop: CATATGMNTEAFF. The CDR3 nucleotides read TGTGCCACGGCGACCGGAATGAACACTGAAGCTTTCTTT.

This clonotype has a count of ten or more. The chain uses TRBV28 and TRBJ2-5; 11 nucleotides match TRBD2. V dropped 6 bases and J dropped 4; count of bases not matched to a gene: 10. The germline V gene has CDR1 MDHEN and CDR2 SYDVKM. The CDR3 has 16 residues. CDR3 in DNA: TGTGCCAGCAGGGGCGTTCTAGCGGGGGGAGGAGAGACCCAGTACTTC. Encoded protein: CASRGVLAGGGETQYF.

In the case of this clonotype: This may be a read error: a much more frequent sequence differs by one nucleotide. The V gene is TRBV24-1, the J gene TRBJ2-2; the match to TRBD1 covers 10 bases. J was trimmed by 4 bases and V by 4 bases; bases with no gene match: 8. Germline V gene sequence: CDR1 KGHDR, CDR2 SFDVKD. CDR3 length equals 17 residues. In nucleotides, the CDR3 is TGTGCCACCAGTGACCCAGGGACAGGGGAGTCCACCGGGGAGCTGTTTTTT. It specifies CATSDPGTGESTGELFF.

A few counts support this clonotype. The chain joins TRBV5-6 to TRBJ2-2; 8 bases line up with TRBD1. Germline CDR1 and CDR2: SGHDT and YYEEEE. V was pared by 4 bases and J by 4 bases, with 6 bases of the junction left unmatched. The CDR3 spans 15 residues. The CDR3 DNA sequence: TGTGCCAGCAGCGGAGGGGACAGGCCCACCGGGGAGCTGTTTTTT. This encodes CASSGGDRPTGELFF.

This clonotype has only a few counts. The CDR3 region has the DNA TGTGCCAGCAGCTCGACAGGGCTGGATCAGCCCCAGCATTTT. Translated, it gives CASSSTGLDQPQHF. The chain recombines TRBV7-9 with TRBJ1-5, with 7 nucleotides matching TRBD1. Germline V gene data show CDR1 as SEHNR and CDR2 as FQNEAQ (reference sequence). This CDR3 has 14 residues. The junction had 5 bases not matched to a gene; V was cut back by 4 bases and J by 5 bases.

This clonotype was seen a few times. This rearrangement joins TRBV20-1 to TRBJ1-5; possible D gene TRBD1, 6 bases. Trimming removed 4 bases at V and 7 bases at J, with 17 bases between. Looked up from germline, CDR1 is DFQATT and CDR2 is SNEGSKA (reference sequence). The CDR3 totals 14 residues. The CDR3 DNA follows: TGCAGTGCTACCCGACAGGCACAGCACCAGCCCCAGCATTTT. It codes for CSATRQAQHQPQHF.

This clonotype showed up just a few times. The V call is TRBV19, the J call TRBJ1-3, with D perhaps TRBD1 (6 bases). Germline-derived CDR1 and CDR2 are LNHDA and SQIVND (reference sequence). The CDR3 loop spans 12 amino acids. V gave up 9 bases and J gave up 10 bases, with 16 bases separating them. CDR3 in amino acids: CASGGAGETIYF. CDR3 nucleotide sequence: TGTGCCAGCGGGGGCGCCGGAGAGACCATATATTTT.

This clonotype was counted at least ten times. V and J are TRBV2 and TRBJ1-1; maybe TRBD1 (6 bases). The CDR3 spans 15 residues. Germline lookup yields CDR1 SNHLY and CDR2 FYNNEI. V was shortened by 7 bases and J by 3 bases, with 18 bases between the two germline ends. CDR3 protein: CASNPMGGTHTEAFF. The DNA of the CDR3 is TGTGCCAGCAATCCCATGGGGGGGACACACACTGAAGCTTTCTTT.

As regards this clonotype: A much larger clone lies one base from this, so it may be a read error. The chain carries TRBV19 and TRBJ1-3, with D perhaps TRBD1 (6 bases). This CDR3 has 13 residues. CDR1 LNHDA and CDR2 SQIVND come from the germline V gene (reference sequence). Here the CDR3 reads CACYRAGENTMYF. The CDR3 DNA follows: TGTGCCTGTTACAGGGCCGGCGAAAACACCATGTATTTT.

This clonotype was detected ten times or more. The chain employs TRBV11-2 and TRBJ2-7; 7 nucleotides agree with TRBD1. V was pared by 5 bases and J by 7 bases, with 5 bases of the junction left unmatched. This CDR3 region has 12 residues. In germline, CDR1 is SGHAT, CDR2 FQNNGV. This CDR3 reads CASSIGTDEQYF. The CDR3 DNA is TGTGCCAGCAGCATCGGGACAGATGAGCAGTACTTC.

This clonotype was recorded at least ten times. The chain has TRBV11-2 and TRBJ2-7; D may be TRBD1 (5 bases). Germline CDR1 and CDR2: SGHAT and FQNNGV. The V end lost 1 base, the J end lost 2 bases, and 6 bases lay between the germline ends. The CDR3 has 13 amino acids. CDR3 sequence (DNA): TGTGCCAGCAGCTTAGCCAGGGCCTACGAGCAGTACTTC. Translated, it gives CASSLARAYEQYF.

The V and J genes are TRBV2 and TRBJ2-2; D might be TRBD1 (6 bases). The CDR3 length is 15 residues. Germline V lookup: CDR1 SNHLY, CDR2 FYNNEI. V gave up 2 bases and J gave up 4 bases, with 11 bases separating them. CDR3 DNA sequence: TGTGCCAGCAGTGAAACGGGACAATTCACCGGGGAGCTGTTTTTT. Encoded protein: CASSETGQFTGELFF.

The rearrangement uses TRBV5-1 and TRBJ2-7, with a tentative D call TRBD2 (6 bases). The germline V and J ends were trimmed by 9 bases and 3 bases, with 16 bases remaining between them. The germline CDR1 and CDR2 sequences are SGHRS and YFSETQ. The CDR3 spans 13 residues. The CDR3 DNA reads TGCGCCACCCGGGGGTTAAGGAACTACGAGCAGTACTTC. Protein sequence: CATRGLRNYEQYF.

The chain is built from TRBV12-3 or TRBV12-4 and TRBJ1-2; D not resolved. Trimming removed 5 bases at V and 6 bases at J, with 13 bases between. This CDR3 region has 13 residues. The CDR3 reads CASSPQSDHGYTF. The CDR3 DNA follows: TGTGCCAGCAGTCCACAGAGTGACCATGGCTACACCTTC.

This clonotype was observed a few times. The chain uses TRBV9 and TRBJ1-6, with D hard to call. The CDR3 runs 13 residues. Trimming took off 4 bases at V and 13 bases at J, with 15 bases between the two ends. The germline V gene encodes CDR1 SGDLS and CDR2 YYNGEE. The CDR3 coding sequence is TGTGCCAGCAGCCCCTTGGAGGTGGCGCCCCTCCACTTT. Translation gives CASSPLEVAPLHF.

In regard to this clonotype: A read error may be the cause here, since a much bigger clone is one base away. The chain joins TRBV28 to TRBJ1-4; D unclear. The CDR3 length is 14 residues. Germline values: CDR1 MDHEN, CDR2 SYDVKM. V shed 2 bases and J shed 8 bases, with 12 bases lying between them. In nucleotides, the CDR3 is TGTGCCAGCAGTTTAATCGGCGGGAACGAAAAACTGTTTTTT. The encoded protein is CASSLIGGNEKLFF.

The genes are TRBV24-1 and TRBJ1-1, with 8 bases that match TRBD1. Trimming removed 5 bases from V and 6 bases from J; junction bases left unmatched: 7. Germline V gives CDR1 KGHDR, CDR2 SFDVKD. The CDR3 is 14 amino acids. The CDR3 reads CATSGPGTGSEAFF. The CDR3 region has the DNA TGTGCCACCAGTGGCCCGGGGACAGGTTCTGAAGCTTTCTTT.

This clonotype was detected many times. The chain combines TRBV12-3 or TRBV12-4 with TRBJ2-4; possibly TRBD1 for D (5 bases). The CDR3 is made up of 14 amino acids. V lost 2 bases, J lost 2 bases, and 7 bases lay in between. CDR3 sequence (DNA): TGTGCCAGCAGTTTATCAGGGACCAAAAACATTCAGTACTTC. As protein: CASSLSGTKNIQYF.

With regard to this clonotype: This may come from a read error, since a much larger clone is one base off. The rearrangement links TRBV13 to TRBJ2-7, with D possibly matching TRBD2 (5 bases). Trimming stripped 7 bases from V and 6 bases from J, with 13 bases between. The CDR3 covers 12 residues. Germline CDR1 PRHDT, CDR2 FYEKMQ (reference sequence). The CDR3 sequence: CASTSSRGEQYF. In DNA, the CDR3 is TGTGCCAGCACTTCCTCCCGGGGCGAGCAGTACTTC.

This clonotype was detected many times. V and J are TRBV28 and TRBJ1-6; D remains unclear. Germline CDR1 and CDR2: MDHEN and SYDVKM. The CDR3 runs to 13 residues. The V gene lost 4 bases and the J gene lost 10 bases, with 11 bases spanning the gap. The CDR3 DNA reads as TGTGCCAGCAGTTCATTCGAGAGATCACCCCTCCACTTT. Amino acid sequence: CASSSFERSPLHF.

In its sample, this clonotype was seen many times. The rearrangement uses TRBV5-6 and TRBJ1-6; D is perhaps TRBD1 (5 bases). Per the germline V gene, CDR1 is SGHDT and CDR2 is YYEEEE. This CDR3 has 12 residues. Trimming stripped 7 bases from V and 7 bases from J, with 9 bases between. The CDR3 is CASSWGNSPLHF. The CDR3 bases are TGTGCCAGCTCATGGGGGAATTCACCCCTCCACTTT.

This clonotype was seen many times. V and J are TRBV12-3 or TRBV12-4 and TRBJ1-1; 8 bases match TRBD1. The CDR3 contains 14 residues. Trimming removed 5 bases from V and 3 bases from J; junction bases left unmatched: 5. The CDR3 spells CASSKQGGHTEAFF. In DNA form, the CDR3 reads TGTGCCAGCAGTAAACAGGGGGGGCACACTGAAGCTTTCTTT.

CDR3 in DNA: TGTGCCAGCAGCTTTAGTGCCATGAACACTGAAGCTTTCTTT. Translating it yields CASSFSAMNTEAFF. The rearrangement uses TRBV7-2 and TRBJ1-1; D ambiguous. The germline V and J ends were trimmed by 3 bases and 0 bases, with 8 bases remaining between them. CDR3 length equals 14 residues. CDR1 SGHTA and CDR2 FQGNSA come from the germline V gene.